The source of this TCR beta chain is a study of beta chain features in type 1 diabetes. Study details: Healthy donors and patients had similar age, gender and cell yields.

Findings of the study overall: All four CD4+ subsets from Type 1 diabetes patients carried moderately but significantly shorter TCRB CDR3s. In cDNA sequencing, cells with high TCR expression could be over-represented.

Purity (above 95%) was reached by all sorted populations. As for this clone: Its target is not known.

Expressed TCRB transcripts got sequenced, as all isolated RNA was reverse transcribed. Repertoires were generated with immunoSEQ multiplex PCR, while TCRdb's copy carries only in-frame clones and drops some. This repertoire shows over 200,000 clones, roughly a tenth found once; its top ten account for around 0.017%. The specimen was naive CD4+ T cells from blood. The clonotype was recovered from a young man with type 1 diabetes.

The CDR3: CASSLWITGGAEQFF. The CDR3, as DNA: TGTGCCAGCAGCTTATGGATTACGGGGGGTGCTGAGCAGTTCTTC. The chain carries TRBV11-3 and TRBJ2-1; 7 bases line up with TRBD2. Germline CDR1 SGHNT, CDR2 YENEEA. There are 15 residues in the CDR3. V lost 2 bases to trimming and J lost 9 bases; unmatched junction nucleotides: 10.